This T cell receptor beta chain was sequenced for a study of blood T cell repertoires in COVID-19. At the level of the study: In each case, the material was cDNA or gDNA derived from T cells, B-cell-depleted T cells, or PBMCs.

Original data processing: Amplifying reference gene primers gave estimates of nucleated cell counts. Here immunoSEQ multiplex PCR was the method, and the copy in TCRdb shows in-frame clones only, minus some. V, J and clone size derive from that table, while D and trimming were established from the DNA sequence. Seen here are over 90,000 clones, roughly nine tenths observed once, and the top ten hold 15% to 20%. Germline V gives CDR1 SGDLS, CDR2 YYNGEE. The CDR3 runs to 15 residues. Trimming shortened V by 0 bases and J by 0 bases, and 10 bases separated the two germline ends. The J gene is TRBJ2-7, the V gene TRBV9; possibly TRBD2 for D (6 bases). Sequenced material: peripheral blood. The sequence came from a woman over 75 in a cohort sampled during active COVID-19. CDR3 DNA: TGTGCCAGCAGCGTAGGGGGGGTCGGCTCCTACGAGCAGTACTTC. It yields the protein CASSVGGVGSYEQYF.